A selection of T cell receptor beta chains follows, all from one sample in a study of cytomegalovirus exposure and HLA in healthy donors. Only in-frame clones appear in the TCRdb table, and some are missing; sequencing was by immunoSEQ multiplex PCR. The sample has some 310,000 clones, around 90% seen once. The sequenced sample consisted of PBMCs. Source of these receptors: a man younger than 45 in good health and CMV-seronegative. CDR3s include the opening cysteine and the closing phenylalanine or tryptophan. The D gene is left open where the match is weak. The size entry is marked missing in some rows and otherwise reads once, few, many or a size class.

V gene	D gene	clone size	J gene	CDR3 protein	CDR3 DNA
TRBV29-1	TRBD2	NA	TRBJ2-2	CSVEGTSGSTFGELFF	TGCAGCGTTGAAGGTACTAGCGGGAGTACCTTCGGGGAGCTGTTTTTT
TRBV5-1	NA	NA	TRBJ1-6	CASNGGDNSPLHF	TGCGCCAGCAACGGAGGGGATAATTCACCCCTCCACTTT
TRBV5-1	NA	NA	TRBJ1-4	CASSRLRQEKLFF	TGCGCCAGCAGCCGCTTACGACAAGAAAAACTGTTTTTT
TRBV6-5	NA	NA	TRBJ1-3	CASSRQFSGNTIYF	TGTGCCAGCAGTAGACAGTTCTCTGGAAACACCATATATTTT
TRBV18	NA	NA	TRBJ1-1	CASSVAANTEAFF	TGTGCCAGCTCAGTAGCGGCGAACACTGAAGCTTTCTTT
TRBV13	NA	NA	TRBJ1-6	CASTTGGGYNSPLHF	TGTGCCAGCACCACGGGAGGGGGGTATAATTCACCCCTCCACTTT
TRBV6-4	NA	NA	TRBJ2-3	CASSSRGAFTDTQYF	TGTGCCAGCAGTAGCCGGGGGGCGTTCACAGATACGCAGTATTTT
TRBV5-5	TRBD1	NA	TRBJ1-5	CASSREGTGVNQPQHF	TGTGCCAGCAGCCGTGAGGGGACAGGGGTCAATCAGCCCCAGCATTTT
TRBV9	NA	NA	TRBJ1-3	CASSVEGVGNTIYF	TGTGCCAGCAGCGTAGAAGGGGTCGGAAACACCATATATTTT
TRBV7-6	TRBD1	NA	TRBJ1-5	CASSLGGTGNQPQHF	TGTGCCAGCAGCTTAGGGGGGACAGGGAATCAGCCCCAGCATTTT
TRBV4-2	TRBD1	NA	TRBJ1-4	CASSQDKGAGEKLFF	TGTGCCAGCAGCCAAGATAAGGGGGCTGGGGAAAAACTGTTTTTT
TRBV9	NA	NA	TRBJ1-6	CASSVAEASSYNSPLHF	TGTGCCAGCAGCGTAGCTGAGGCATCAAGCTATAATTCACCCCTCCACTTT
TRBV4-1	TRBD1	NA	TRBJ1-2	CASSQEGTGRRFRNYGYTF	TGCGCCAGCAGCCAAGAGGGGACAGGGAGGAGGTTTCGTAACTATGGCTACACCTTC
TRBV6-6	TRBD1	NA	TRBJ1-2	CAISETGGLQGYTF	TGTGCCATCAGTGAGACAGGGGGCCTTCAGGGCTACACCTTC
TRBV6-5	NA	NA	TRBJ1-2	CASSYSPREGYTF	TGTGCCAGCAGTTACTCTCCCAGGGAAGGCTACACCTTC
TRBV6-5	NA	NA	TRBJ1-1	CASSSVTEAFF	TGTGCCAGCAGTTCTGTCACTGAAGCTTTCTTT
TRBV27	NA	NA	TRBJ1-4	CASSPRARNEKLFF	TGTGCCAGCAGTCCGAGAGCCCGTAATGAAAAACTGTTTTTT
TRBV7-9	TRBD2	once	TRBJ2-1	CASSATSGGANEQFF	TGTGCCAGCAGCGCAACTAGCGGGGGGGCAAATGAGCAGTTCTTC
TRBV7-8	NA	NA	TRBJ1-5	CASTLGGQSNQPQHF	TGTGCCAGCACCCTTGGCGGGCAGAGCAATCAGCCCCAGCATTTT
TRBV4-1	TRBD1	NA	TRBJ1-1	CASSHPGQGDTEAFF	TGCGCCAGCAGCCACCCGGGACAGGGAGACACTGAAGCTTTCTTT
TRBV10-2	NA	NA	TRBJ1-5	CASSEPSGGYQPQHF	TGCGCCAGCAGTGAGCCGTCGGGAGGGTATCAGCCCCAGCATTTT
TRBV14	NA	NA	TRBJ1-3	CASSQDFSSSGNTIYF	TGTGCCAGCAGCCAAGATTTCTCCAGCTCTGGAAACACCATATATTTT
TRBV7-2	NA	NA	TRBJ2-3	CASSLAREDTQYF	TGTGCCAGCAGCTTAGCTAGGGAGGATACGCAGTATTTT
TRBV2	TRBD2	NA	TRBJ2-5	CASSETSGGQETQYF	TGTGCCAGCAGTGAAACTAGCGGGGGGCAAGAGACCCAGTACTTC
TRBV5-6	NA	NA	TRBJ2-2	CASSLEVGLNTGELFF	TGTGCCAGCAGCTTGGAGGTGGGCCTCAACACCGGGGAGCTGTTTTTT
TRBV19	NA	NA	TRBJ1-1	CASSIVIGQMAFF	TGTGCCAGTAGTATAGTAATAGGACAAATGGCTTTCTTT
TRBV15	TRBD1	few	TRBJ1-2	CATSRGGQGVYGYTF	TGTGCCACCAGCAGAGGTGGACAGGGGGTCTATGGCTACACCTTC
TRBV6-1	TRBD2	NA	TRBJ2-2	CASSAGGAGELFF	TGTGCCAGCAGTGCGGGGGGGGCCGGGGAGCTGTTTTTT
TRBV18	TRBD1	NA	TRBJ2-7	CASSLGQGRDEQYF	TGTGCCAGCTCACTTGGACAGGGTCGGGACGAGCAGTACTTC
TRBV13	NA	NA	TRBJ2-7	CASSLGLGGVYEQYF	TGTGCCAGCAGCTTAGGCCTGGGGGGTGTCTACGAGCAGTACTTC
TRBV6-6	TRBD1	NA	TRBJ1-3	CASSTGGAAGNTIYF	TGTGCCAGCAGTACAGGGGGCGCGGCTGGAAACACCATATATTTT
TRBV19	TRBD1	few	TRBJ2-7	CASSISQGASYEQYF	TGTGCCAGTAGTATCTCACAGGGGGCTTCCTACGAGCAGTACTTC
TRBV19	TRBD1	once	TRBJ1-1	CASSLTGTNTEAFF	TGTGCCAGTAGCTTGACAGGGACGAACACTGAAGCTTTCTTT
TRBV7-9	NA	NA	TRBJ1-2	CASSDSEPAYF	TGTGCCAGCAGCGACAGTGAACCGGCGTACTTC
TRBV15	TRBD1	NA	TRBJ2-7	CATSKEQGNSYEQYF	TGTGCCACCAGCAAAGAACAGGGGAACTCCTACGAGCAGTACTTC
TRBV6-5	TRBD1	NA	TRBJ1-2	CASSRDRGFYGYTF	TGTGCCAGCAGTAGGGACAGGGGGTTCTATGGCTACACCTTC
TRBV5-1	TRBD2	NA	TRBJ2-3	CASSRLASNTDTQYF	TGCGCCAGCAGCCGACTAGCGAGTAACACAGATACGCAGTATTTT
TRBV6-6	TRBD1	NA	TRBJ2-7	CASSALTGGAGYEQYF	TGTGCCAGCAGCGCCCTTACAGGGGGCGCGGGCTACGAGCAGTACTTC
TRBV27	TRBD1	NA	TRBJ1-2	CASRPTGGLYGYTF	TGTGCCAGCAGGCCAACAGGGGGCCTCTATGGCTACACCTTC
TRBV5-1	NA	NA	TRBJ2-7	CASSTRGVYEQYF	TGCGCCAGCAGCACCAGGGGTGTTTACGAGCAGTACTTC
TRBV5-8	NA	few	TRBJ1-2	CASSEGRGYGYTF	TGTGCCAGCAGCGAAGGGAGGGGCTATGGCTACACCTTC
TRBV6-1	NA	NA	TRBJ1-1	CASISRGGTEAFF	TGTGCCAGCATTTCTAGGGGAGGCACTGAAGCTTTCTTT
TRBV15	TRBD1	NA	TRBJ2-2	CATSRGTGTNTGELFF	TGTGCCACCAGCAGGGGGACAGGGACGAACACCGGGGAGCTGTTTTTT
TRBV5-4	NA	NA	TRBJ1-1	CASSLDRVSGAFF	TGTGCCAGCAGCTTGGACAGGGTCTCGGGAGCTTTCTTT
TRBV13	NA	NA	TRBJ1-1	CASSFGQLVSTEAFF	TGTGCCAGCAGCTTCGGACAGTTGGTTTCCACTGAAGCTTTCTTT
TRBV7-6	TRBD1	NA	TRBJ2-5	CASSLPTGQGEETQYF	TGTGCCAGCAGCTTACCCACGGGACAGGGGGAAGAGACCCAGTACTTC
TRBV19	TRBD2	NA	TRBJ2-1	CASSGTSGGSNEQFF	TGTGCCAGTAGTGGAACTAGCGGGGGTAGCAATGAGCAGTTCTTC
TRBV27	TRBD1	NA	TRBJ2-2	CASTEGQGLTGELFF	TGTGCCAGCACGGAGGGACAGGGGTTGACCGGGGAGCTGTTTTTT
TRBV14	TRBD1	NA	TRBJ1-6	CASSLLAGTAYNSPLHF	TGTGCCAGCAGCCTCCTCGCCGGGACAGCCTATAATTCACCCCTCCACTTT
TRBV10-3	NA	NA	TRBJ1-1	CATGVWTEAFF	TGTGCCACGGGAGTTTGGACTGAAGCTTTCTTT
TRBV10-1	NA	NA	TRBJ1-1	CASSPRPTVLNTEAFF	TGCGCCAGCAGTCCCCGACCGACAGTATTGAACACTGAAGCTTTCTTT
TRBV5-1	NA	once	TRBJ2-7	CASSLSLSSYEQYF	TGCGCCAGCAGCTTGTCACTAAGCTCCTACGAGCAGTACTTC
TRBV7-2	TRBD1	once	TRBJ1-2	CASSLGGGPTNYGYTF	TGTGCCAGCAGCTTAGGAGGGGGCCCCACTAACTATGGCTACACCTTC
TRBV6-6	TRBD1	NA	TRBJ1-1	CASSDGIGGNTEAFF	TGTGCCAGCAGCGACGGGATAGGGGGCAATACTGAAGCTTTCTTT
TRBV6-5	TRBD1	few	TRBJ1-5	CASSYTFEQGQPQHF	TGTGCCAGCAGTTACACCTTCGAACAGGGGCAGCCCCAGCATTTT